The sequence of this T cell receptor (beta chain) was determined in a study of T cells after yellow fever vaccination. Study context: Low-cell-number fractions were prepared with SMART-Seq v4 Ultra Low Input. Whole-study findings and limits: The secondary response was weaker but peaked faster, day 5 versus 15. Reappearance after the booster was observed for most primary-vaccination clones (about 96% CD4, about 91% CD8).

The TCR cDNA carried a universal primer site and UMIs from 5'RACE template switching. Each CDR3 protein gets one entry after TCRdb re-called the 5' RACE reads with MiXCR. Seen here are 600,000 to 750,000 distinct CDR3 sequences, roughly an eighth observed once, and the top ten hold about 16%. Looked up from germline, CDR1 is LGHDT and CDR2 is YNNKEL (reference sequence). Trimming shortened V by 5 bases and J by 1 base, and 21 bases separated the two germline ends. The length of the CDR3 is 17 residues. This clonotype was seen a few times. Its antigen is unknown. The sequence was obtained from a man aged 25-45 years who received the YFV17D yellow fever vaccine. The J gene is TRBJ2-7, the V gene TRBV3-1; D perhaps matches TRBD2 (5 bases). The sequencing here drew on PBMCs, taken on the day of the yellow fever booster vaccination. The CDR3 loop reads CASSAASSIRRSYEQYF. The CDR3 DNA reads as TGTGCCAGCAGCGCGGCGTCATCTATACGGAGGTCCTACGAGCAGTACTTC.